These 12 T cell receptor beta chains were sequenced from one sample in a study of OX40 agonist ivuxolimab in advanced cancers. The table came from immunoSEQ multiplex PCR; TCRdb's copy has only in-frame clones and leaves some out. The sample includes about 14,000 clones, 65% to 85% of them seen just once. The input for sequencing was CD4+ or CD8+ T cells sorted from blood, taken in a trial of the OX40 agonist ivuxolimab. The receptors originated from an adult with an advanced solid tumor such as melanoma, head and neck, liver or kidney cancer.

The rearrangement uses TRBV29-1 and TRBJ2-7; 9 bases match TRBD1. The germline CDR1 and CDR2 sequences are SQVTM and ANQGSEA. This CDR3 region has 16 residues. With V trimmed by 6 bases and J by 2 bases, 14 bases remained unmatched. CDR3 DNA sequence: TGCAGCGTCGACCTGACCGGGACAGGGTTTGCCTACGAGCAGTACTTC. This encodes CSVDLTGTGFAYEQYF.

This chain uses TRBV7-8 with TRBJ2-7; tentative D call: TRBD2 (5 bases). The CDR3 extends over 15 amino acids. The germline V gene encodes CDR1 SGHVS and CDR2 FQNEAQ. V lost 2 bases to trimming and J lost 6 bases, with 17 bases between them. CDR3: CASSLIGAEGAEQYF. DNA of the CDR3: TGTGCCAGCAGCTTAATCGGCGCCGAGGGTGCCGAGCAGTACTTC.

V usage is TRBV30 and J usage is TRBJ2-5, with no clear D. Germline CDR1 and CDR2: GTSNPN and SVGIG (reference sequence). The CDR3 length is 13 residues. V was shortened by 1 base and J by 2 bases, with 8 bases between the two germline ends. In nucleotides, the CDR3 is TGTGCCTGGAGTGGGCTCGTACAAGAGACCCAGTACTTC. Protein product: CAWSGLVQETQYF.

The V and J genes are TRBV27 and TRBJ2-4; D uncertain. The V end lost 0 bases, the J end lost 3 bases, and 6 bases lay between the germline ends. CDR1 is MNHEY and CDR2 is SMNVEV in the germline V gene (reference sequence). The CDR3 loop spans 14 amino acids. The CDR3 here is CASSLSGSKNIQYF. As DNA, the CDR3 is TGTGCCAGCAGTTTATCGGGAAGCAAAAACATTCAGTACTTC.

CDR3 in amino acids: CASSDWTDSYEQYF. CDR3 nucleotide sequence: TGTGCCAGCAGCGATTGGACAGACTCCTACGAGCAGTACTTC. The V and J genes are TRBV5-6 and TRBJ2-7; the D gene is possibly TRBD1 (6 bases). Trimming took 4 bases from V and 0 from J, leaving 11 bases between them. CDR1 and CDR2 (germline): SGHDT, YYEEEE. The CDR3 runs 14 residues.

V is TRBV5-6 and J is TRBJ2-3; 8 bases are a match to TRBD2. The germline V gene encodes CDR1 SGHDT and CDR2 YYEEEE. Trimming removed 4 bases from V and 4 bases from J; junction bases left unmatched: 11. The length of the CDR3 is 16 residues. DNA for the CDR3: TGTGCCAGCAGCCCCTCTCCGGGGGGGCCCCCAGATACGCAGTATTTT. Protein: CASSPSPGGPPDTQYF.

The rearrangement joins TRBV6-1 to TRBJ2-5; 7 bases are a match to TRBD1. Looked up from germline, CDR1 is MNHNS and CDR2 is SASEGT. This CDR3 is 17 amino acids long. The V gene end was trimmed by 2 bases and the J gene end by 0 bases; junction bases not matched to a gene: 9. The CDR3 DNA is TGTGCCAGCAGTGAATGGGACAGTAACACGTACCAAGAGACCCAGTACTTC. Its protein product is CASSEWDSNTYQETQYF.

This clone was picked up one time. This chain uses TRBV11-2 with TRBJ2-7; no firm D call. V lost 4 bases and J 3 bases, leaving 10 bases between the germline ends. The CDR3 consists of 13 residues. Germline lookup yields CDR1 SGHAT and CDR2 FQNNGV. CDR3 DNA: TGTGCCAGCAGCTCAAGTTGGCACTACGAGCAGTACTTC. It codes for CASSSSWHYEQYF.

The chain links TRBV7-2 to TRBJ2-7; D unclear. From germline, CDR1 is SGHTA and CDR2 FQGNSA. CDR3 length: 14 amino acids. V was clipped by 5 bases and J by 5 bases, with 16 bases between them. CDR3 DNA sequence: TGTGCCAGCAGCCCTAGTGACAATCCGCACGAGCAGTACTTC. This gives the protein CASSPSDNPHEQYF.

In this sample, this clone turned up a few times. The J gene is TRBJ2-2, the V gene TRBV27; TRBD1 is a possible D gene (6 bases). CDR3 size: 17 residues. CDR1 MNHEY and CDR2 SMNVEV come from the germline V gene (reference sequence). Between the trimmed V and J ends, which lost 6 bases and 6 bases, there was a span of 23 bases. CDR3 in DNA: TGTGCCAGCAGCCAAGAAGGTCAGGGGATTGGTGCCGGGGAGCTGTTTTTT. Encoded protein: CASSQEGQGIGAGELFF.

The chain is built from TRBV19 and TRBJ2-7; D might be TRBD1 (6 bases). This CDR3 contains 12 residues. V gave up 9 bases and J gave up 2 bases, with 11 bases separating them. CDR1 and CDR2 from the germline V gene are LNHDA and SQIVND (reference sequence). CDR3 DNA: TGTGCCAGCAAGACAGGCGCCTACGAGCAGTACTTC. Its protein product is CASKTGAYEQYF.

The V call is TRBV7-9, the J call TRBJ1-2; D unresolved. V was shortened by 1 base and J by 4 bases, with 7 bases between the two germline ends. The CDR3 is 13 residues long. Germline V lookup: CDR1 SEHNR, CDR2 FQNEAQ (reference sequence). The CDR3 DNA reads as TGTGCCAGCAGCTTAGGACCATCCTATGGCTACACCTTC. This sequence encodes CASSLGPSYGYTF.